This record concerns one T cell receptor beta chain sequence. Antigen: not known. Analyses pooled second doses at about 4 or about 12 weeks. The data belong to a study of T cell responses to AZD1222 COVID-19 vaccine. General study findings and limits: Most donors were white British and more were female, and clonal diversity was possibly underestimated. The span of vaccine-associated CD4 TCRs extended across spike, with dominance at 160-218 and 743-854.

Repertoires were generated with immunoSEQ multiplex PCR, while TCRdb's copy carries only in-frame clones and drops some. Of around 150,000 clones in the sample, about 93% are singletons; the top ten hold 6% to 7%. CDR3 length: 14 amino acids. Germline CDR1 and CDR2: SGHTS and YDEGEE. The J segment lost 4 bases and the V segment lost 4 bases, leaving 6 bases of the junction unmatched. This chain connects TRBV5-8 to TRBJ1-2; 8 bases align to TRBD1. This TCR was recovered from an adult who received the AZD1222 COVID-19 vaccine. Specimen: peripheral blood, collected 28 days after the second AZD1222 dose. The CDR3 DNA reads TGTGCCAGCAGCCCCGGACAGGGCTTCTATGGCTACACCTTC. It specifies CASSPGQGFYGYTF.